Listed here are 7 T cell receptor beta chains from one sample, sequenced in a study of blood T cells in healthy people across ages. Using a J-beta primer mix together with a sample-barcoded 5' primer, a second PCR was run for about 6 to 11 cycles. Using its own MiXCR run on the 5' RACE reads, TCRdb lists one record per CDR3 protein. The table has about 650,000 distinct CDR3 sequences, approximately 31% seen once. Sample: blood. These receptors all stem from an elderly woman in good health.

As DNA, the CDR3 is TGTGCCAGCAGGGGGTCAGGTATGAACACTGAAGCTTTCTTT. Protein: CASRGSGMNTEAFF. The rearrangement joins TRBV2 to TRBJ1-1; no reliable D call. Deletions cut 6 bases from V and 0 bases from J, with 11 bases between. The CDR3 spans 14 residues. Germline CDR1 SNHLY, CDR2 FYNNEI.

This clonotype was seen repeatedly, ten times or more. The chain couples TRBV5-1 to TRBJ2-3; 11 positions match TRBD2. This CDR3 is built from 16 residues. Germline loops: CDR1 SGHRS, CDR2 YFSETQ. The junction had 5 bases not matched to a gene; V was cut back by 2 bases and J by 3 bases. The CDR3 here is CASSFRLAGKTDTQYF. CDR3 bases: TGCGCCAGCAGCTTCCGACTAGCGGGGAAGACAGATACGCAGTATTTT.

There are many counts of this clonotype. The J gene is TRBJ1-2, the V gene TRBV6-5; D not certain. The germline V gene encodes CDR1 MNHEY and CDR2 SVGAGI. This CDR3 has 15 residues. V lost 0 bases and J 3 bases, leaving 11 bases between the germline ends. The CDR3 DNA sequence: TGTGCCAGCAGTTACTCCCCTCCCGGGGACTATGGCTACACCTTC. Translation gives CASSYSPPGDYGYTF.

V and J are TRBV27 and TRBJ2-1; D is unresolved. CDR3 length: 12 amino acids. Trimming removed 6 bases at V and 8 bases at J, with 11 bases between. CDR1 MNHEY and CDR2 SMNVEV come from the germline V gene (reference sequence). CDR3 bases: TGTGCCAGCAGCCAGATCGGCTATGAGCAGTTCTTC. Residues: CASSQIGYEQFF.

Remarks on this clonotype: One end of the junction varies from germline; a read error may be responsible. The chain joins TRBV28 to TRBJ2-1; D might be TRBD2 (5 bases). Looked up from germline, CDR1 is MDHEN and CDR2 is SYDVKM. The CDR3 has 15 amino acids. CDR3 bases: TGTGCCAGCAGTTCACGGGGTAAATCTTACAATGAGCCGTTCTTC. It translates to CASSSRGKSYNEPFF.

This clonotype was seen a handful of times. It may be a read error: a sequence one base away is much more abundant. The V gene is TRBV14, the J gene TRBJ2-7, with TRBD1 identical over 8 bases. There are 16 residues in the CDR3. With 0 bases clipped from V and 7 bases from J, the junction kept 11 bases outside the gene matches. Germline V gene data show CDR1 as SGHDN and CDR2 as FVKESK. CDR3 in DNA: TGTGCCAGCAGCCAAGAACCTGGACAGGGAGACAATGAGCAGTACTTC. Translating gives CASSQEPGQGDNEQYF.

Concerning this clonotype: This may stem from a read error, because a much larger clone lies one nucleotide away. The chain has TRBV20-1 and TRBJ2-1; D is undetermined. V lost 1 base to trimming and J lost 12 bases, with 13 bases between them. Looked up from germline, CDR1 is DFQATT and CDR2 is SNEGSKA (reference sequence). CDR3 length: 12 residues. The CDR3 nucleotides are TGCAGTGCTAGAGTTACGGCCGACGGGCAGTTCTTC. Translating gives CSARVTADGQFF.